This T cell receptor beta chain was profiled in a study of cytomegalovirus exposure and HLA in healthy donors. Study-wide results and caveats: Three of the chains that were CMV-associated were confirmed in vitro to be specific for CMV antigens. The study listed some 160 cytomegalovirus-associated TCR beta chains.

This CDR3 contains 13 residues. The germline V gene encodes CDR1 MGHRA and CDR2 YSYEKL. With V trimmed by 4 bases and J by 7 bases, 4 bases remained unmatched. This clone showed up just a few times. Its target is unknown. TCRdb keeps only in-frame clones here, not all; method: immunoSEQ multiplex PCR. The table records approximately 180,000 clones, about 83% of them present only once. The chain is built from TRBV4-1 and TRBJ1-5, with 7 bases aligning to TRBD1. Source material: PBMCs. The sequence was obtained from a woman in her 30s in good health and CMV-seronegative. The CDR3 spells CASSPVDRQPQHF. Here the CDR3 DNA reads TGCGCCAGCAGCCCAGTGGACAGGCAGCCCCAGCATTTT.